The source of this T cell receptor (beta chain) is a study of T-cell memory formation after mild COVID-19. Study findings and constraints: CD4/CD8 balance held among clones contracting day 15 to 85, and later expanders leaned CD4+.

V lost 2 bases and J lost 5, with 12 bases in between. The CDR3 is 14 amino acids. Germline loops: CDR1 MNHEY, CDR2 SVGAGI. Concerning this clonotype: As yet, its antigen is unknown.

TCRdb re-called the 5' RACE reads with MiXCR, one entry per CDR3 protein. The sample lists some 320,000 distinct CDR3 sequences, around 15% occurring once. What was sequenced was PBMCs or a T cell subset sorted from them (not recorded which). The chain carries TRBV6-5 and TRBJ2-5; D unclear. This receptor was identified in a man between 18 and 35 years old who had mild COVID-19 (a few samples of this study predate the infection). Cell type and time point are not known. The CDR3 DNA reads TGTGCCAGCAGTTACGAGGCAGGTCGGGAGACCCAGTACTTC. It yields the protein CASSYEAGRETQYF.